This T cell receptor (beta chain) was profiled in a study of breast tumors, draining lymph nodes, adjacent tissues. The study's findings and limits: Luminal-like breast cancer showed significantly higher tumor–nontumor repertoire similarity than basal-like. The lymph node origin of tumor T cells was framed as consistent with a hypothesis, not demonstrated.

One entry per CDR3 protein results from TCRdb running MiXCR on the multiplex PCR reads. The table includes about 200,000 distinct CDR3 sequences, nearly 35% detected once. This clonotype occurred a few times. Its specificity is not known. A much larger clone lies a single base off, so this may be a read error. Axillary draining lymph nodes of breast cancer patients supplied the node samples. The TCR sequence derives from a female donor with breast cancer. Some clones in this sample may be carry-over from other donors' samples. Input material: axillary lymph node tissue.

In nucleotides, the CDR3 is TGCAGTGCTAGAGATCAGGAACAGGGGACCCAGCCCCAGCATTTT. As protein: CSARDQEQGTQPQHF. V usage is TRBV20-1 and J usage is TRBJ1-5; TRBD1 matches 7 bases. The length of the CDR3 is 15 residues. The V and J ends lost 0 bases and 7 bases, in that order; junction bases with no gene match: 9. CDR1 and CDR2 (germline): DFQATT, SNEGSKA (reference sequence).